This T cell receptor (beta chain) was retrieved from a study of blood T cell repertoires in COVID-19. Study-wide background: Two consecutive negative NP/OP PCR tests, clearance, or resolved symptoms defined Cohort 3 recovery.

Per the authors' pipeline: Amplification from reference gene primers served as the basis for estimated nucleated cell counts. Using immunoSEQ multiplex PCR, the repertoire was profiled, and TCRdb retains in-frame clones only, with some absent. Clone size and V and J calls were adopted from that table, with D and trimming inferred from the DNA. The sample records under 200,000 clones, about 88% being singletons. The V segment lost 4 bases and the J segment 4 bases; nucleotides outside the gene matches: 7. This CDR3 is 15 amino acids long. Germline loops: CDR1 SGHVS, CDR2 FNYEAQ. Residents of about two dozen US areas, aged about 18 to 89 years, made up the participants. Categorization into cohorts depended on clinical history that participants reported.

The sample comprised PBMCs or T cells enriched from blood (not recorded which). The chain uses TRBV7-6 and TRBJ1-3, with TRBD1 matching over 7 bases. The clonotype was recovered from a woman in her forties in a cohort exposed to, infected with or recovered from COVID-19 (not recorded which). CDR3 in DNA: TGTGCCAGCAGCTATTCCAGGGGGACGGGAAACACCATATATTTT. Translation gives CASSYSRGTGNTIYF.